The subject of this entry is one TCR beta chain. Its target is unknown. Sequenced by immunoSEQ multiplex PCR; TCRdb stores in-frame clones only, minus some. The sample shows 100,000 to 150,000 clones, roughly 80% of them seen only once. The time point denotes: baseline pretreatment blood. Treatment denoted: 15 Gy SBRT to primary tumor, nephrectomy 4 weeks later. The CDR3 is 16 residues long. With V trimmed by 1 base and J by 5 bases, 9 bases remained unmatched. In germline, CDR1 is MNHNS, CDR2 SASEGT. This specimen belongs to a study of radiation and T cells in renal cell carcinoma. General study results and limits: Pretreatment tumor biopsies were lacking, so baseline clonotypes are unknown.

The input for sequencing was blood, taken from a patient whose treatment included radiotherapy and nephrectomy. The V gene is TRBV6-1, the J gene TRBJ2-7; 9 bases are shared with TRBD2. The sequence derives from a woman aged 60-70 years with renal cell carcinoma. The CDR3 coding sequence is TGTGCCAGCAGTGAAGTCCTAGCGGGGCCTAAGGACGAGCAGTACTTC. It is translated as CASSEVLAGPKDEQYF.